This TCR beta chain is drawn from a study of a mutant IDH1 vaccine in newly diagnosed glioma. This clone was counted only a few times. Its antigen is currently unknown. Specified time point: week 5, during vaccination. The content of each vaccine dose was 300 ug of mutant IDH1 20-mer peptide, and topical imiquimod accompanied it. Libraries were prepared by immunoSEQ multiplex PCR; TCRdb keeps only in-frame clonotypes and omits some of them. This sample has about 42,000 clones; approximately 85% occur once, and the top ten carry over 1.5%. The starting material was PBMCs, obtained from a glioma patient whose treatment included an IDH1 peptide vaccine. The clonotype was recovered from a man in his forties or fifties with glioma.

The CDR3 protein is CASRHSGGTQYF. CDR3 DNA: TGTGCCAGCAGACACTCGGGAGGGACCCAGTACTTC. The J gene is TRBJ2-5, the V gene TRBV11-2, with 7 bases that match TRBD2. Germline trimming cut 6 bases from V and 7 bases from J; bases unmatched to any gene: 5. The CDR3 contains 12 residues. From germline, CDR1 is SGHAT and CDR2 FQNNGV.